The rows below give T cell receptor beta chains drawn from one sample of a study of blood T cell repertoires in COVID-19. TCRdb's table, derived via immunoSEQ multiplex PCR, lists solely in-frame clones and lacks some. The sample carries approximately 220,000 clones, around 88% recorded once. The material sequenced was peripheral blood. These receptors were taken from a woman aged 45 to 65 with acute or convalescent COVID-19. CDR3s include the opening cysteine and the closing phenylalanine or tryptophan. Each record gives: CDR3 DNA, CDR3 protein, clone size, J gene, D gene, V gene. The D gene is left open where the match is weak. A clone size is listed for some rows: how often the clone was seen (once, few, many), or a class if it is expanded.

TGTGCCAGCAGCTTCCAGGGAATAGATACGCAGTATTTT	CASSFQGIDTQYF	.	TRBJ2-3	.	TRBV5-8
TGTGCCAGCAGTTACTCGGAGCCGAGCTCTGGAAACACCATATATTTT	CASSYSEPSSGNTIYF	.	TRBJ1-3	.	TRBV6-5
TGTGCCAGCAGCCAAGATCAGAACAGAGAGAATTCACCCCTCCACTTT	CASSQDQNRENSPLHF	.	TRBJ1-6	.	TRBV4-2
TGCGCCAGCAGCCCGAGACAGACAGGGGGCGACGAGCAGTACTTC	CASSPRQTGGDEQYF	.	TRBJ2-7	TRBD1	TRBV5-1
TGTGCCAGCAGCTCCGTGGTAAGAAGCGGGGGCTACGAGCAGTACTTC	CASSSVVRSGGYEQYF	.	TRBJ2-7	TRBD2	TRBV7-6
TGTGCCAGCACCCCAGGGGGCCAGGGGAACACTGAAGCTTTCTTT	CASTPGGQGNTEAFF	.	TRBJ1-1	TRBD1	TRBV4-2
TGTGCCAGCAGCCAAGACAGGGAGGTTACCTACAATGAGCAGTTCTTC	CASSQDREVTYNEQFF	.	TRBJ2-1	.	TRBV14
TGTGCCAGCAAGACAGGGGGCGTTAGTTACGAGCAGTACTTC	CASKTGGVSYEQYF	.	TRBJ2-7	TRBD1	TRBV6-5
TGTGCCAGCAGTGAAACAGGGCCGCCCGAGACCCAGTACTTC	CASSETGPPETQYF	few	TRBJ2-5	.	TRBV6-1
TGCAGTGCTAAATCGGGGGAGACCCAGTACTTC	CSAKSGETQYF	.	TRBJ2-5	.	TRBV20-1
TGTGCCAGCAGCTTAGGACTAATCTACGAGCAGTACTTC	CASSLGLIYEQYF	.	TRBJ2-7	.	TRBV11-2
TGTGCCAGCAGCCAAGATGGGGACAGGAACAATTCACCCCTCCACTTT	CASSQDGDRNNSPLHF	.	TRBJ1-6	TRBD1	TRBV4-2
TGTGCCAGCAGCCCCCCAGGGGGCGGGGAGCTGTTTTTT	CASSPPGGGELFF	.	TRBJ2-2	TRBD1	TRBV3-1/TRBV3-2
TGCGCCAGCAGCTCCCGGACAGCTTACAATGAGCAGTTCTTC	CASSSRTAYNEQFF	.	TRBJ2-1	.	TRBV5-1
TGTGCCAGCAGTTTGGACAGGGGGGGCTCCTACAATGAGCAGTTCTTC	CASSLDRGGSYNEQFF	.	TRBJ2-1	TRBD1	TRBV6-5
TGTGCCTGGAGTGTAAGTGGACTAGGACTCTCTGGAGGGGCCAACGTCCTGACTTTC	CAWSVSGLGLSGGANVLTF	.	TRBJ2-6	TRBD2	TRBV30
TGTGCCAGCAGTTACTCCACAAGTCAGTTCTTC	CASSYSTSQFF	.	TRBJ2-1	.	TRBV6-5
TGTGCCAGCAGCCTCTCCAGGAATGAGCAGTTCTTC	CASSLSRNEQFF	.	TRBJ2-1	.	TRBV6-5
TGTGCCAGCAGCTTAGGGTCAGGGGGCTATGGCTACACCTTC	CASSLGSGGYGYTF	.	TRBJ1-2	TRBD1	TRBV7-2
TGTGCCAGCAGCTTGGTGGCAGGGAGGCTCCAGCCCCAGCATTTT	CASSLVAGRLQPQHF	.	TRBJ1-5	.	TRBV5-6
TGTGCCAGCAGCCCCCCGCGGGGAGGGAGGGCCTACCACGAGCAGTACTTC	CASSPPRGGRAYHEQYF	.	TRBJ2-7	TRBD2	TRBV13
TGCGCCAGCAGTGAGTGGACTAGCGGGAGCTCCTACGAGCAGTACTTC	CASSEWTSGSSYEQYF	.	TRBJ2-7	TRBD2	TRBV10-2
TGTGCCAGCAGTGGCCCCCCCGGCGAGCAGTACTTC	CASSGPPGEQYF	.	TRBJ2-7	.	TRBV25-1
TGTGCCAGCTCACTGTTCACTAGCGGGAACCTCTACGAGCAGTACTTC	CASSLFTSGNLYEQYF	.	TRBJ2-7	TRBD2	TRBV18
TGCAGTGCTAGTGCCCAACTAGCTGACTCCTACAATGAGCAGTTCTTC	CSASAQLADSYNEQFF	.	TRBJ2-1	.	TRBV20-1
TGTGCCAGCTCTAGCGGAAGCTCCTACAATGAGCAGTTCTTC	CASSSGSSYNEQFF	.	TRBJ2-1	TRBD2	TRBV2
TGTGCCAGTATTCCCCAACGGACAGGGCTGGGCACAGATACGCAGTATTTT	CASIPQRTGLGTDTQYF	.	TRBJ2-3	TRBD1	TRBV27
TGTGCCAGCAGCTTATTAGGGGAAGAGACCCAGTACTTC	CASSLLGEETQYF	.	TRBJ2-5	.	TRBV11-2
TGCGCCAGCAGCAGGGAGATGGCGGGGGACACAGATACGCAGTATTTT	CASSREMAGDTDTQYF	.	TRBJ2-3	TRBD2	TRBV4-1
TGTGCCAGCAGCTTAAGAGGACAGGGAAGCTACACCTTC	CASSLRGQGSYTF	medium-sized	TRBJ1-2	TRBD1	TRBV7-8
TGTGCCAGCACCCCCGGACAGGGGCTCTACGAGCAGTACTTC	CASTPGQGLYEQYF	.	TRBJ2-7	TRBD1	TRBV28
TGTGCCAGCAGCACCGGGACTACCTACGAGCAGTACTTC	CASSTGTTYEQYF	.	TRBJ2-7	TRBD2	TRBV13
TGTGCCAGCAGCCAAAGGGCAGGGTACGAGCAGTACTTC	CASSQRAGYEQYF	.	TRBJ2-7	.	TRBV3-1/TRBV3-2
TGTGCCAGCAGCTTAGAACCAACTAGCGGGAGGGCCGCAAGGTATACGCAGTATTTT	CASSLEPTSGRAARYTQYF	.	TRBJ2-3	TRBD2	TRBV7-2
TGTGCCAGCAGCCGCCGGGAAGAGCAGTACTTC	CASSRREEQYF	.	TRBJ2-7	.	TRBV3-1/TRBV3-2
TGTGCCAGCAGTCAGGCCGGGACTAACTATGGCTACACCTTC	CASSQAGTNYGYTF	.	TRBJ1-2	.	TRBV11-1
TGTGCCAGCAGCTTGGTAGGGGGCGCTGGGTACGAGCAGTACTTC	CASSLVGGAGYEQYF	.	TRBJ2-7	TRBD1	TRBV5-6
TGTGCCAGCAGCCTTAGCGGGAGCCCAGGGGCCAACGTCCTGACTTTC	CASSLSGSPGANVLTF	.	TRBJ2-6	TRBD2	TRBV7-3
TGTGCCAGCACTCAGAGACAGGGAGAGACCCAGTACTTC	CASTQRQGETQYF	.	TRBJ2-5	TRBD1	TRBV28
TGTGCCAGCAGTCCCCGGTTTGAGCAGTACTTC	CASSPRFEQYF	few	TRBJ2-7	.	TRBV28
TGTGCCTTGAGCGGGAGTGGGTACAATGAGCAGTTCTTC	CALSGSGYNEQFF	.	TRBJ2-1	TRBD2	TRBV30
TGTGCCAGCAGTTTGCAGGGCGGGAGGACGTACAATGAGCAGTTCTTC	CASSLQGGRTYNEQFF	.	TRBJ2-1	TRBD2	TRBV6-5